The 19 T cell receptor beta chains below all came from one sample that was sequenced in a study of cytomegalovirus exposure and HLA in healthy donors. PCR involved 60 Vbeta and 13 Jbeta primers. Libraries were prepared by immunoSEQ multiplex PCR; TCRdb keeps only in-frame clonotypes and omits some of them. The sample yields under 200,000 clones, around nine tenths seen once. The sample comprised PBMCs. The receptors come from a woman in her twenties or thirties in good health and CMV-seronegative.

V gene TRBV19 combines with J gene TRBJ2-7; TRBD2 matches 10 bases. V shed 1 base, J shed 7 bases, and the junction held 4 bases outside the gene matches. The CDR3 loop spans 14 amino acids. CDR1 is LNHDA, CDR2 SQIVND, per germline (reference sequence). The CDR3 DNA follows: TGTGCCAGTAGTATAGTCCCGGGACTAGCGGAGCAGTACTTC. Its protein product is CASSIVPGLAEQYF.

CDR3 coding DNA: TGTGCCAGCAGCGAGAGGACCTACAATGAGCAGTTCTTC. The encoded protein is CASSERTYNEQFF. V gene TRBV9 combines with J gene TRBJ2-1, with unresolved D. The CDR3 consists of 13 residues. V was shortened by 3 bases and J by 2 bases, with 6 bases between the two germline ends. Germline CDR1 is SGDLS and CDR2 is YYNGEE.

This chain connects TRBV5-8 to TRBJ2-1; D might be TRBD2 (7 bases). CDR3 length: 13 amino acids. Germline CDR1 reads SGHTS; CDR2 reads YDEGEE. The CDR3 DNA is TGTGCTGCTAGCGGACAGACATACAATGAGCAGTTCTTC. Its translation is CAASGQTYNEQFF.

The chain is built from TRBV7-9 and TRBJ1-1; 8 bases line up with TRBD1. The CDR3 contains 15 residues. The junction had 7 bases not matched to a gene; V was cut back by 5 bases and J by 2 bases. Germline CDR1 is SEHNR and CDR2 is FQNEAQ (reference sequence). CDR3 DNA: TGTGCCAGCAGCCATAGGGACAGGCCAAACACTGAAGCTTTCTTT. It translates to CASSHRDRPNTEAFF. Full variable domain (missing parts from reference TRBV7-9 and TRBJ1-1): DTGVSQNPRHKITKRGQNVTFRCDPISEHNRLYWYRQTLGQGPEFLTYFQNEAQLEKSRLLSDRFSAERPKGSFSTLEIQRTEQGDSAMYLCASSHRDRPNTEAFFGQGTRLTVV.

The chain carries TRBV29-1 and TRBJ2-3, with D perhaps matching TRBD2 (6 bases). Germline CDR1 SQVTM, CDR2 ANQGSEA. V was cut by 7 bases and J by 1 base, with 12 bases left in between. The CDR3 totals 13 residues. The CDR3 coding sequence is TGCAGCGCCGACCAGCGGGGCACAGATACGCAGTATTTT. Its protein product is CSADQRGTDTQYF.

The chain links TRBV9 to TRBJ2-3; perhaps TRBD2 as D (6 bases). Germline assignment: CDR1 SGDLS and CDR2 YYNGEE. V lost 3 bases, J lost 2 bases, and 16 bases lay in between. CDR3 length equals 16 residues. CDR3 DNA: TGTGCCAGCAGCGCAGGGACTTCTACACCCACAGATACGCAGTATTTT. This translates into CASSAGTSTPTDTQYF. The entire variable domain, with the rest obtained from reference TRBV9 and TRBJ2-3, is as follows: DSGVTQTPKHLITATGQRVTLRCSPRSGDLSVYWYQQSLDQGLQFLIQYYNGEERAKGNILERFSAQQFPDLHSELNLSSLELGDSALYFCASSAGTSTPTDTQYFGPGTRLTVL.

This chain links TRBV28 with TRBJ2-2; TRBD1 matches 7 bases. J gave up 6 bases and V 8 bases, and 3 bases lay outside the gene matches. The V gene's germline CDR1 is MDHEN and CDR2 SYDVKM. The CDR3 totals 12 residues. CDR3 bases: TGTGCCAGCTTGGGACAGCCCGGGGAGCTGTTTTTT. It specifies CASLGQPGELFF.

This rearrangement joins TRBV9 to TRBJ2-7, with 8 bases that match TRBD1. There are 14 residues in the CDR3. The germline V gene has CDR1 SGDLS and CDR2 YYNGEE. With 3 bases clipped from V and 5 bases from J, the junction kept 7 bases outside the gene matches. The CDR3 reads CASSADRGFDEQYF. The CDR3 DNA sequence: TGTGCCAGCAGCGCAGACAGGGGTTTCGACGAGCAGTACTTC.

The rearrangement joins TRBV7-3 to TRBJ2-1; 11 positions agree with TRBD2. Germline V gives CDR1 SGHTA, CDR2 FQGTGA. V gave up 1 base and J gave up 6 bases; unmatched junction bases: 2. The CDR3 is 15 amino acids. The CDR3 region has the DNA TGTGCCAGCAGCTTAATCGGACTAGCGGGCAATGAGCAGTTCTTC. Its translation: CASSLIGLAGNEQFF.

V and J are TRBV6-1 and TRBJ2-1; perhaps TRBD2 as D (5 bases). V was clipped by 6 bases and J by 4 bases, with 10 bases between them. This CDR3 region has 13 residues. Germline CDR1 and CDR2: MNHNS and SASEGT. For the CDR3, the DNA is TGTGCCAGCAGCTATTCGGGGTACAATGAGCAGTTCTTC. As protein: CASSYSGYNEQFF.

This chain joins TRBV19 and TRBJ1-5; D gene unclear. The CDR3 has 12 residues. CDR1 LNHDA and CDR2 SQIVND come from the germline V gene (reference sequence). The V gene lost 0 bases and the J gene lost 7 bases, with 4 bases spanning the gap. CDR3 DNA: TGTGCCAGTAGTATAGACAGGCAGCCCCAGCATTTT. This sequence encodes CASSIDRQPQHF.

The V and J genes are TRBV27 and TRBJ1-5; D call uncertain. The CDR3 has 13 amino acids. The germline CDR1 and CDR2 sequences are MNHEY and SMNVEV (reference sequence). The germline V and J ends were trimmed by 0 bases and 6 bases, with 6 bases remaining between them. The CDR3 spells CASSLSTSQPQHF. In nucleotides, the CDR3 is TGTGCCAGCAGTTTATCAACTAGTCAGCCCCAGCATTTT.

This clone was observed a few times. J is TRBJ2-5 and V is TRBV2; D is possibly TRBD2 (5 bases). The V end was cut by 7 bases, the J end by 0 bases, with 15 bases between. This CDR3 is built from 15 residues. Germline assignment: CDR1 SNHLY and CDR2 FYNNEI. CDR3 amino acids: CASTLPGMYQETQYF. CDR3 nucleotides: TGTGCCAGCACCCTCCCGGGGATGTACCAAGAGACCCAGTACTTC.

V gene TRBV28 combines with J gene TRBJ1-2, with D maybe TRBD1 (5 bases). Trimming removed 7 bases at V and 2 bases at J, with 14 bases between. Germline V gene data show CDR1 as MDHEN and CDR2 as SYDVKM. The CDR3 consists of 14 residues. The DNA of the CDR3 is TGTGCCAGCACTCCGGGGGGGTCCAACTATGGCTACACCTTC. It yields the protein CASTPGGSNYGYTF.

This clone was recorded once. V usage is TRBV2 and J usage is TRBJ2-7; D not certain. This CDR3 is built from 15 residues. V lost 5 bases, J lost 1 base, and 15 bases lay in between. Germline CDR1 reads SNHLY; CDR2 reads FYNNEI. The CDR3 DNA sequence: TGTGCCAGCAGTACCTTCGTGGAGACGTCCTACGAGCAGTACTTC. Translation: CASSTFVETSYEQYF.

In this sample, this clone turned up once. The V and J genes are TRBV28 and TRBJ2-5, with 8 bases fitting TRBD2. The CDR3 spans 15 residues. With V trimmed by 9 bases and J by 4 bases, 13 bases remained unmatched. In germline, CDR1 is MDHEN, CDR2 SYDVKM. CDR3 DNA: TGTGCCAGTATGGATCGGGAGGGCCCTCGAGAGACCCAGTACTTC. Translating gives CASMDREGPRETQYF.

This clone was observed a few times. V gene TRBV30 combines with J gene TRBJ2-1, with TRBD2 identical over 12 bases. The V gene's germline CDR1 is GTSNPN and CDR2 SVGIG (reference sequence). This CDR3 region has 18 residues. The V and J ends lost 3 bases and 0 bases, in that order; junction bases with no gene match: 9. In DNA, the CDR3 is TGTGCCTGGAGACCGACTAGCGGGGGCGCACCCTCCTACAATGAGCAGTTCTTC. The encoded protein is CAWRPTSGGAPSYNEQFF.

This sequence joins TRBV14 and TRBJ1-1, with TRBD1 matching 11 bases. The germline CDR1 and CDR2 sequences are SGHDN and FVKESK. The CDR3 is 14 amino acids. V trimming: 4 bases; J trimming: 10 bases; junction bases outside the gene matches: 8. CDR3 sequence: CASSPGQGGSVAFF. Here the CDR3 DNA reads TGTGCCAGCAGCCCGGGACAGGGGGGGAGTGTAGCTTTCTTT.

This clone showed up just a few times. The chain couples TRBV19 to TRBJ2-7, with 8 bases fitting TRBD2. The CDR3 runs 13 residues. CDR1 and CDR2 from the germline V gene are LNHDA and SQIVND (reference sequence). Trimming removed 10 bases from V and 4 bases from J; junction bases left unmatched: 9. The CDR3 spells CATSSGWDYEQYF. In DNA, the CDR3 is TGTGCCACTTCTAGCGGGTGGGATTACGAGCAGTACTTC.